This T cell receptor beta chain emerged from a study of blood T cell repertoires in COVID-19. Study at large: The origin of the acute and convalescent COVID-19 samples was the United States, Italy and Spain. PBMCs, B-cell-depleted T cells, or T cells were the source of the cDNA or gDNA that made up the material.

The germline CDR1 and CDR2 sequences are SGHNT and YYREEE (reference sequence). Trimming removed 4 bases from V and 2 bases from J, with 20 bases in between. The CDR3 extends over 17 amino acids. This clone was detected a few times. Study processing details: Reference gene primers were amplified, and this amplification served to estimate nucleated cell counts. This table comes from immunoSEQ multiplex PCR, and its TCRdb copy is limited to in-frame clones, with some not included. Clone size and the V and J calls come from that table; the DNA yielded D and trimming. The sample shows tens of thousands of clones, around 79% of them seen only once.

This TCR came from a man aged 55 to 70 with active or convalescent COVID-19. The rearrangement uses TRBV5-4 and TRBJ2-3, with D possibly TRBD1 on 5 matching bases. Specimen: peripheral blood. CDR3 in amino acids: CASSPTGAMWTTDTQYF. The CDR3 coding sequence is TGTGCCAGCAGCCCAACAGGAGCCATGTGGACCACAGATACGCAGTATTTT.